The 19 T cell receptor beta chains below come from one sample, sequenced in a study of T cell responses to AZD1222 COVID-19 vaccine. Assay: immunoSEQ multiplex PCR; the TCRdb copy retains only in-frame clones and omits some. The table shows approximately 150,000 clones, with roughly 92% occurring only once. This material consisted of peripheral blood, taken 28 days after the second AZD1222 dose. The receptor source for this set is an adult who received the AZD1222 COVID-19 vaccine.

The rearrangement links TRBV5-6 to TRBJ2-2, with TRBD2 matching over 12 bases. This CDR3 is built from 16 residues. CDR1 and CDR2 (germline): SGHDT, YYEEEE. The ends lost 3 bases at V and 8 bases at J; junction bases unmatched: 8. The CDR3, as DNA: TGTGCCAGCAGCTCGATGACTAGCGGGAGTGGGGGGGAGCTGTTTTTT. This encodes CASSSMTSGSGGELFF.

V and J are TRBV5-1 and TRBJ2-7, with D possibly TRBD2 on 6 matching bases. This CDR3 has 14 residues. Germline lookup yields CDR1 SGHRS and CDR2 YFSETQ. V lost 4 bases and J 2 bases, leaving 13 bases between the germline ends. Here the CDR3 DNA reads TGCGCCAGCAGCCCTCATAGCGGTCCCTACGAGCAGTACTTC. Protein: CASSPHSGPYEQYF. The variable domain in full, with the rest retrieved from reference TRBV5-1 and TRBJ2-7, is KAGVTQTPRYLIKTRGQQVTLSCSPISGHRSVSWYQQTPGQGLQFLFEYFSETQRNKGNFPGRFSGRQFSNSRSEMNVSTLELGDSALYLCASSPHSGPYEQYFGPGTRLTVT.

V is TRBV19 and J is TRBJ1-5; no definite D call. Per the germline V gene, CDR1 is LNHDA and CDR2 is SQIVND (reference sequence). This CDR3 spans 16 amino acids. V gave up 0 bases and J gave up 5 bases, with 14 bases separating them. The CDR3 region has the DNA TGTGCCAGTAGTATAGATAGGTTTCAAACGTATCAGCCCCAGCATTTT. As protein: CASSIDRFQTYQPQHF.

This rearrangement joins TRBV7-9 to TRBJ2-7, with 14 bases lining up with TRBD2. There are 18 residues in the CDR3. With V trimmed by 5 bases and J by 4 bases, 13 bases remained unmatched. Germline-derived CDR1 and CDR2 are SEHNR and FQNEAQ (reference sequence). The CDR3 loop is CASSREGLAGVGDYEQYF. The CDR3 DNA follows: TGTGCCAGCAGCCGCGAGGGACTAGCGGGAGTCGGGGATTACGAGCAGTACTTC.

This clone was counted once. The chain combines TRBV28 with TRBJ1-2; 7 positions match TRBD1. V shed 3 bases and J 8 bases; nucleotides not matched to a gene: 3. The CDR3 is made up of 12 amino acids. Germline V gene data show CDR1 as MDHEN and CDR2 as SYDVKM. DNA of the CDR3: TGTGCCAGCAGTTTGACAGGGACCGGCTACACCTTC. Protein: CASSLTGTGYTF.

V and J are TRBV30 and TRBJ1-5; tentative D call: TRBD1 (6 bases). The length of the CDR3 is 13 residues. CDR1 and CDR2 (germline): GTSNPN, SVGIG (reference sequence). V was shortened by 2 bases and J by 5 bases, with 10 bases between the two germline ends. CDR3 region: CAWSQGSDQPQHF. The CDR3 nucleotides read TGTGCCTGGAGTCAGGGGTCGGATCAGCCCCAGCATTTT.

The chain carries TRBV12-3 or TRBV12-4 and TRBJ1-4; 7 bases line up with TRBD1. Germline trimming cut 5 bases from V and 8 bases from J; bases unmatched to any gene: 2. The CDR3 runs 12 residues. The CDR3 bases are TGTGCCAGCAGTGGGGACAGCGAAAAACTGTTTTTT. Translating it yields CASSGDSEKLFF.

The rearrangement joins TRBV5-1 to TRBJ2-3; no clear D gene. The V gene lost 4 bases and the J gene lost 4 bases, with 22 bases spanning the gap. From germline, CDR1 is SGHRS and CDR2 YFSETQ. The length of the CDR3 is 17 residues. DNA for the CDR3: TGCGCCAGCAGCCCCCATGCGGAGCCTGGAGATGCAGATACGCAGTATTTT. Its translation: CASSPHAEPGDADTQYF.

The V and J genes are TRBV5-1 and TRBJ2-1, with TRBD2 matching over 8 bases. Trimming at V came to 2 bases and at J to 9 bases, leaving 13 bases not matched to a gene. The germline V gene has CDR1 SGHRS and CDR2 YFSETQ. CDR3 length equals 16 residues. CDR3 protein: CASSFGADSGISEQFF. CDR3 nucleotide sequence: TGCGCCAGCAGCTTCGGCGCCGATAGCGGGATTAGTGAGCAGTTCTTC.

The chain couples TRBV6-5 to TRBJ2-1; the D call may be TRBD1 or TRBD2 (5 bases each). Trimming pared 4 bases from V and 2 bases from J, leaving 15 bases between. Germline CDR1 is MNHEY and CDR2 is SVGAGI. The CDR3 contains 16 residues. CDR3: CASSSRGTQTYNEQFF. In DNA form, the CDR3 reads TGTGCCAGCAGTTCCCGAGGGACCCAGACCTACAATGAGCAGTTCTTC.

This clone was seen once. This chain links TRBV7-7 with TRBJ2-2, with 7 bases matching TRBD2. After removal of 5 bases from V and 4 bases from J, the junction contained 4 bases not matched to a gene. CDR3 length: 14 residues. The germline CDR1 and CDR2 sequences are SSHAT and FNYEAQ (reference sequence). CDR3 sequence: CASSVSGTTGELFF. The CDR3, as DNA: TGTGCCAGCAGCGTCAGCGGGACCACCGGGGAGCTGTTTTTT.

Here the CDR3 reads CASSESVQDEQFF. CDR3 coding DNA: TGCGCCAGCAGTGAGTCGGTCCAGGATGAGCAGTTCTTC. V gene TRBV10-1 combines with J gene TRBJ2-1; D is undetermined. This CDR3 spans 13 amino acids. V was pared by 0 bases and J by 8 bases, with 8 bases between. The germline CDR1 and CDR2 sequences are WNHNN and SYGVQD (reference sequence).

This clone was observed a handful of times. This chain joins TRBV4-1 and TRBJ2-7; D is perhaps TRBD2 (5 bases). CDR3 length: 15 amino acids. Germline-derived CDR1 and CDR2 are MGHRA and YSYEKL. The germline V and J ends were trimmed by 1 base and 0 bases, with 10 bases remaining between them. CDR3 residues: CASSQGSSSSYEQYF. The CDR3 region has the DNA TGCGCCAGCAGCCAAGGGTCTAGCAGCTCCTACGAGCAGTACTTC.

This clone was picked up one time. The CDR3 bases are TGTGCCAGTAGTATATCCACAGGGGCGGATCAGCCCCAGCATTTT. Translation: CASSISTGADQPQHF. The chain combines TRBV19 with TRBJ1-5; 7 positions agree with TRBD1. This CDR3 is built from 15 residues. Germline V gene lookup returns CDR1 LNHDA and CDR2 SQIVND (reference sequence). V shed 2 bases and J 5 bases; nucleotides not matched to a gene: 6.

This clone was observed a few times. The chain links TRBV7-8 to TRBJ1-4, with D unresolved. V shed 6 bases and J shed 8 bases, with 16 bases lying between them. CDR3 size: 14 residues. The germline CDR1 and CDR2 sequences are SGHVS and FQNEAQ. CDR3 in DNA: TGTGCCAGCAGTTGGGCTGGCGCGGGGGAAAAACTGTTTTTT. This translates into CASSWAGAGEKLFF.

The chain couples TRBV19 to TRBJ1-1, with a weak D call TRBD1 (5 bases). CDR1 is LNHDA and CDR2 is SQIVND in the germline V gene (reference sequence). The CDR3 totals 13 residues. Between the trimmed V and J ends, which lost 5 bases and 4 bases, there was a span of 11 bases. The CDR3 loop is CASSGGVATEAFF. CDR3 in DNA: TGTGCCAGTAGTGGAGGGGTGGCCACTGAAGCTTTCTTT.

As concerns this clone: Other DNA sequences from this sample encode an identical CDR3 as well. CDR3 nucleotide sequence: TGTGCCAGCTCGCCGCCGGGACAGGGCTTCTACGAGCAGTACTTC. Translation: CASSPPGQGFYEQYF. V gene TRBV18 combines with J gene TRBJ2-7; TRBD1 agrees at 9 bases. V dropped 6 bases and J dropped 3; count of bases not matched to a gene: 9. This CDR3 is 15 amino acids long. The V gene's germline CDR1 is KGHSH and CDR2 LQKENI.

This chain uses TRBV2 with TRBJ1-2; 7 nucleotides agree with TRBD1. V lost 3 bases to trimming and J lost 2 bases; unmatched junction nucleotides: 9. The CDR3 spans 16 residues. Germline-derived CDR1 and CDR2 are SNHLY and FYNNEI. The CDR3 nucleotides read TGTGCCAGCAGTGAGACGACAGGGACCCTGAACTATGGCTACACCTTC. The encoded protein is CASSETTGTLNYGYTF.

The chain is built from TRBV27 and TRBJ2-1; no clear D gene. The CDR3 runs 16 residues. The germline V and J ends were trimmed by 6 bases and 1 base, with 16 bases remaining between them. Germline V CDR1 and CDR2: MNHEY, SMNVEV (reference sequence). In nucleotides, the CDR3 is TGTGCCAGCAGCCCTCTCGGACGGGTATCCTACAATGAGCAGTTCTTC. Protein: CASSPLGRVSYNEQFF.